This T cell receptor beta chain comes out of a study of blood T cell repertoires in COVID-19. Across the study: Researchers got acute and convalescent COVID-19 samples from the United States, Italy and Spain.

The CDR3 covers 17 residues. Trimming took off 4 bases at V and 4 bases at J, with 22 bases between the two ends. Germline lookup yields CDR1 LNHDA and CDR2 SQIVND (reference sequence). The table came from immunoSEQ multiplex PCR; TCRdb's copy has only in-frame clones and leaves some out. The repertoire holds just over 650,000 clones, 85% to 90% seen once, with over 0.2% in the top ten. The chain uses TRBV19 and TRBJ1-1; D perhaps matches TRBD1 (5 bases). This TCR derives from a woman between 18 and 29 years old with acute or convalescent COVID-19. Specimen: peripheral blood. This CDR3 is CASSTPPGGRVRTEAFF. The CDR3 DNA reads as TGTGCCAGTAGTACCCCCCCCGGGGGTCGGGTACGCACTGAAGCTTTCTTT.